A single count supports the clone carrying this T cell receptor (beta chain). Using immunoSEQ multiplex PCR, the repertoire was profiled, and TCRdb retains in-frame clones only, with some absent. The table has approximately 52,000 clones, 92% seen once. Trimming pared 2 bases from V and 3 bases from J, leaving 14 bases between. CDR3 length: 15 residues. Germline CDR1 MDHEN, CDR2 SYDVKM. The sample originates from a study of T cell changes during pregnancy in multiple sclerosis. The source of this sequence is a female donor with multiple sclerosis, enrolled in a pregnancy study. The sequences come from CD4+ T cells from peripheral blood mononuclear cells, collected after pregnancy. The chain links TRBV28 to TRBJ2-7; no firm D call. This CDR3 is CASSLRRQANYEQYF. DNA of the CDR3: TGTGCCAGCAGTTTAAGAAGGCAGGCCAACTACGAGCAGTACTTC.